This T cell receptor (beta chain) was identified during a study of blood T cell repertoires in COVID-19. About the research overall: Researchers got acute and convalescent COVID-19 samples from the United States, Italy and Spain. T cells, B-cell-depleted T cells, or PBMCs provided the cDNA or gDNA that served as material.

The sample holds a few counts of this clone. With 8 bases removed from V and 0 bases from J, the gap between germline ends came to 16 bases. CDR3 size: 15 residues. Germline-derived CDR1 and CDR2 are SGHAT and FQNNGV. Original analysis: Counts of nucleated cells, estimated from reference gene primer amplification, were obtained. Measured with immunoSEQ multiplex PCR; TCRdb has only the in-frame clones, and not every one. V, J and clone size derive from that table, while D and trimming were established from the DNA sequence. This sample yields about 160,000 clones, of which 76% are seen a single time; 3.7% belongs to the top ten.

The source of this sequence is a woman over 75 with acute or convalescent COVID-19. V is TRBV11-2 and J is TRBJ2-5; a weak D match, TRBD2 (6 bases). The sample consisted of peripheral blood. The CDR3 region has the DNA TGTGCCAGCGGGCTAGGCGGGGCTAACCAAGAGACCCAGTACTTC. Its translation is CASGLGGANQETQYF.